These 17 T cell receptor beta chains share one sample of origin, sequenced in a study of CD8 T cells in Susac syndrome. Random-hexamer reverse transcription was applied to about 0.45 to 1 ug RNA. MiXCR, run by TCRdb on the immunoSEQ multiplex PCR reads, gives a single entry per CDR3 protein. In the table there are 200,000 to 300,000 distinct CDR3 sequences, about 93% of which are singletons. The sequenced sample consisted of CD4+ T cells from PBMCs. All receptors derive from a human donor with multiple sclerosis.

The rearrangement uses TRBV12-3 or TRBV12-4 and TRBJ2-7; D is unclear. The ends were cut back, 10 bases at V and 2 bases at J, with 12 bases in the middle. This CDR3 region has 12 residues. The DNA for the CDR3 is TGTGCCAACCCCTTGGCCCCCTACGAGCAGTACTTC. It codes for CANPLAPYEQYF.

The genes are TRBV5-1 and TRBJ2-2; D is possibly TRBD1 or TRBD2 (6 bases each). The V end lost 2 bases, the J end lost 1 base, and 12 bases lay between the germline ends. The CDR3 runs to 16 residues. Per germline, CDR1 SGHRS and CDR2 YFSETQ. The CDR3 spells CASSFGAGQNTGELFF. Here the CDR3 DNA reads TGCGCCAGCAGCTTTGGTGCGGGACAGAACACCGGGGAGCTGTTTTTT.

The V and J genes are TRBV18 and TRBJ2-1; D possibly corresponds to TRBD2 (6 bases). The CDR3 runs to 16 residues. Trimming removed 3 bases from V and 5 bases from J, with 17 bases in between. CDR1 is KGHSH and CDR2 is LQKENI in the germline V gene. The CDR3 DNA is TGTGCCAGCTCACCCCTAAGCGGGTTTACCAACAATGAGCAGTTCTTC. Protein sequence: CASSPLSGFTNNEQFF.

With respect to this clonotype: The junction does not match germline at one end; this may be a read error. This chain uses TRBV29-1 with TRBJ2-2, with D unresolved. The CDR3 extends over 12 amino acids. CDR1 is SQVTM and CDR2 is ANQGSEA in the germline V gene. The CDR3 DNA sequence: TGCAGCGTTCAAGATTCCGACGGGGAGCTGTTTTTT. The encoded protein is CSVQDSDGELFF.

This clonotype was observed a few times. The V gene is TRBV27, the J gene TRBJ2-5; D is undetermined. With 6 bases removed from V and 5 bases from J, the gap between germline ends came to 16 bases. The germline gives CDR1 MNHEY, CDR2 SMNVEV (reference sequence). This CDR3 contains 14 residues. Written as DNA, the CDR3 is TGTGCCAGCAGGGTCTCCTTTGGTGGTGAGACCCAGTACTTC. Protein product: CASRVSFGGETQYF.

This clonotype was counted a single time. The CDR3 loop is CASLPKTGTDTQYF. In DNA, the CDR3 is TGCGCCAGCTTGCCCAAGACGGGCACAGATACGCAGTATTTT. V usage is TRBV23-1 and J usage is TRBJ2-3; D ambiguous. TRBV23-1 is annotated as an ORF whose role is uncertain. The CDR3 is 14 residues long. The germline V and J ends were trimmed by 8 bases and 1 base, with 13 bases remaining between them.

The V call is TRBV25-1, the J call TRBJ1-2; D gene uncertain. CDR1 is MGHDK, CDR2 SYGVNS, per germline. The CDR3 sequence is 12 residues long. Trimming pared 6 bases from V and 8 bases from J, leaving 13 bases between. This CDR3 reads CASRGPSNGYTF. The CDR3 region has the DNA TGTGCCAGCAGAGGCCCTTCGAACGGCTACACCTTC.

The V call is TRBV3-1, the J call TRBJ2-2; D ambiguous. CDR3 size: 12 residues. The V gene lost 7 bases and the J gene lost 7 bases, with 10 bases spanning the gap. CDR1 and CDR2 (germline): LGHDT, YNNKEL (reference sequence). CDR3 in amino acids: CASTSSLGELFF. In DNA form, the CDR3 reads TGTGCCAGCACCTCCTCCCTCGGGGAGCTGTTTTTT.

This clonotype is a singleton in its sample. The chain couples TRBV5-1 to TRBJ1-1, with no clear D. Looked up from germline, CDR1 is SGHRS and CDR2 is YFSETQ. The V end lost 5 bases, the J end lost 1 base, and 9 bases lay between the germline ends. This CDR3 spans 13 amino acids. CDR3 region: CASRILANTEAFF. CDR3 coding DNA: TGCGCCAGCAGAATCCTGGCGAACACTGAAGCTTTCTTT.

The chain uses TRBV12-3 or TRBV12-4 and TRBJ2-2; D gene unclear. Trimming removed 6 bases from V and 7 bases from J, with 9 bases in between. This CDR3 comprises 12 residues. CDR3 in amino acids: CASRRYIGELFF. For the CDR3, the DNA is TGTGCCAGCAGGAGATACATCGGGGAGCTGTTTTTT.

The chain links TRBV5-1 to TRBJ1-1; no definite D call. Per the germline V gene, CDR1 is SGHRS and CDR2 is YFSETQ. Trimming shortened V by 4 bases and J by 1 base, and 17 bases separated the two germline ends. The CDR3 sequence is 16 residues long. The CDR3 DNA is TGCGCCAGCAGCGTTTCGGTAATGAAGTCGAACACTGAAGCTTTCTTT. The encoded protein is CASSVSVMKSNTEAFF.

Here the CDR3 reads CASSLGTGRTEAFF. The DNA for the CDR3 is TGTGCCAGCAGTTTGGGGACAGGGAGAACTGAAGCTTTCTTT. The chain carries TRBV28 and TRBJ1-1, with 9 bases aligning to TRBD1. V lost 3 bases and J lost 5; bases outside the gene matches: 4. CDR3 size: 14 residues. Germline CDR1 and CDR2: MDHEN and SYDVKM.

This sequence joins TRBV23-1 and TRBJ2-1; 13 nucleotides match TRBD2. TRBV23-1 is assigned to the ORF class and has an uncertain function. The CDR3 loop spans 19 amino acids. J was trimmed by 7 bases and V by 2 bases; bases with no gene match: 14. The CDR3 region is CASSQNQPRLAGGDNEQFF. DNA for the CDR3: TGCGCCAGCAGTCAAAATCAGCCCCGACTAGCGGGAGGTGATAATGAGCAGTTCTTC.

The chain combines TRBV15 with TRBJ2-1; TRBD2 aligns across 14 bases. With V trimmed by 3 bases and J by 15 bases, 4 bases remained unmatched. The CDR3 spans 13 residues. Per germline, CDR1 LNHNV and CDR2 YYDKDF (reference sequence). The CDR3 sequence is CATSRGTSGGSFF. The DNA for the CDR3 is TGTGCCACCAGCAGGGGGACTAGCGGGGGTTCGTTCTTC. Combining the CDR3 with reference TRBV15 and TRBJ2-1 gives the whole variable domain DAMVIQNPRYQVTQFGKPVTLSCSQTLNHNVMYWYQQKSSQAPKLLFHYYDKDFNNEADTPDNFQSRRPNTSFCFLDIRSPGLGDTAMYLCATSRGTSGGSFFGPGTRLTVL.

The chain employs TRBV6-6 and TRBJ2-2; D might be TRBD1 or TRBD2, each matching 5 bases. Deletions cut 4 bases from V and 1 base from J, with 7 bases between. CDR1 is MNHNY, CDR2 SVGAGI, per germline (reference sequence). This CDR3 is 14 amino acids long. The CDR3 coding sequence is TGTGCCAGCAGTTGGGACGGGAACACCGGGGAGCTGTTTTTT. Its protein product is CASSWDGNTGELFF.

Regarding this clonotype: Its ends do not fully match the called genes, so a read error is possible. CDR3 in DNA: TGTGCCAGCCCACCATTCAACAGAGGATCCATCCCGTCTGGGGCCAACGTCCTGACTTTC. It translates to CASPPFNRGSIPSGANVLTF. The rearrangement links TRBV18 to TRBJ2-6; no firm D call. The CDR3 totals 20 residues. Germline loops: CDR1 KGHSH, CDR2 LQKENI.

V is TRBV12-3 or TRBV12-4 and J is TRBJ2-2, with TRBD1 identical over 11 bases. This CDR3 has 17 amino acids. With V trimmed by 1 base and J by 4 bases, 5 bases remained unmatched. CDR3 nucleotides: TGTGCCAGCAGTTTAGGCGGACAGGGGGCCGGCACCGGGGAGCTGTTTTTT. It encodes CASSLGGQGAGTGELFF.